Listed here are 26 T cell receptor beta chains from one sample, sequenced in a study of response to subunit inactivated influenza vaccine. Via MiXCR, TCRdb re-called the RT-PCR reads, giving one row per CDR3 protein. The repertoire consists of 650,000 to 800,000 distinct CDR3 sequences, with around 18% occurring once and the leading ten covering approximately 10%. The sequences come from PBMCs from blood, collected less than 6 days after vaccination. These receptors came from a man between 50 and 59 years old who received an inactivated influenza vaccine.

The chain employs TRBV30 and TRBJ1-4; 7 bases map to TRBD1. Per the germline V gene, CDR1 is GTSNPN and CDR2 is SVGIG (reference sequence). V was clipped by 4 bases and J by 0 bases; unmatched bases: 11. The CDR3 sequence is 17 residues long. Written as DNA, the CDR3 is TGTGCCTGGACTACTCCTCGACAGGGAACAACTAATGAAAAACTGTTTTTT. It codes for CAWTTPRQGTTNEKLFF.

The chain carries TRBV12-3 or TRBV12-4 and TRBJ2-7; D ambiguous. This CDR3 has 13 amino acids. V gave up 4 bases and J gave up 5 bases, with 12 bases separating them. The CDR3 loop reads CASSSFRADEQYF. In DNA form, the CDR3 reads TGTGCCAGCAGTTCCTTTCGGGCGGACGAGCAGTACTTC.

This clonotype was observed a handful of times. The chain couples TRBV20-1 to TRBJ2-5; tentatively, D is TRBD2 (7 bases). Trimming removed 1 base at V and 5 bases at J, with 11 bases between. From germline, CDR1 is DFQATT and CDR2 SNEGSKA (reference sequence). The CDR3 extends over 13 amino acids. The CDR3 protein is CSARAGGDETQYF. CDR3 DNA: TGCAGTGCTAGAGCGGGGGGCGATGAGACCCAGTACTTC.

In its sample, this clonotype was seen a few times. V usage is TRBV6-1 and J usage is TRBJ1-6; 8 bases are a match to TRBD1. The CDR3 sequence is 14 residues long. Germline-derived CDR1 and CDR2 are MNHNS and SASEGT. V trimming: 6 bases; J trimming: 10 bases; junction bases outside the gene matches: 8. DNA of the CDR3: TGTGCCAGCAGCGATTGGACAGGGAAGTCACCCCTCCACTTT. Residues: CASSDWTGKSPLHF.

The chain couples TRBV11-2 to TRBJ2-7, with D hard to call. CDR3 length: 13 residues. V lost 2 bases, J lost 4 bases, and 9 bases lay in between. Germline V CDR1 and CDR2: SGHAT, FQNNGV. The CDR3 DNA reads as TGTGCCAGCAGCTTAAATAGGGTTTACGAGCAGTACTTC. Protein: CASSLNRVYEQYF.

This clonotype came up a few times. The V gene is TRBV12-3 or TRBV12-4, the J gene TRBJ1-5; a weak D match, TRBD1 (6 bases). V lost 7 bases, J lost 3 bases, and 13 bases lay in between. This CDR3 has 14 residues. The CDR3 reads CASTTTGLNQPQHF. CDR3 in DNA: TGTGCCAGCACAACAACAGGGCTCAATCAGCCCCAGCATTTT.

The sample holds a few counts of this clonotype. The rearrangement uses TRBV28 and TRBJ2-5; 7 bases map to TRBD1. There are 16 residues in the CDR3. Germline-derived CDR1 and CDR2 are MDHEN and SYDVKM. The V gene end was trimmed by 3 bases and the J gene end by 3 bases; junction bases not matched to a gene: 10. CDR3 protein: CASSLEYRGREETQYF. CDR3 sequence (DNA): TGTGCCAGCAGTTTGGAGTACAGGGGACGAGAAGAGACCCAGTACTTC. The entire variable domain, with the rest obtained from reference TRBV28 and TRBJ2-5, is as follows: DVKVTQSSRYLVKRTGEKVFLECVQDMDHENMFWYRQDPGLGLRLIYFSYDVKMKEKGDIPEGYSVSREKKERFSLILESASTNQTSMYLCASSLEYRGREETQYFGPGTRLLVL.

This chain connects TRBV20-1 to TRBJ2-3; TRBD2 aligns across 8 bases. From germline, CDR1 is DFQATT and CDR2 SNEGSKA (reference sequence). This CDR3 region has 15 residues. V dropped 0 bases and J dropped 4; count of bases not matched to a gene: 6. Here the CDR3 DNA reads TGCAGTGCTAGAGATATGGGAGCGGGAGCAGATACGCAGTATTTT. This gives the protein CSARDMGAGADTQYF.

J is TRBJ2-1 and V is TRBV6-1; 12 bases match TRBD2. CDR1 is MNHNS, CDR2 SASEGT, per germline. J gave up 10 bases and V 7 bases, and 14 bases lay outside the gene matches. The CDR3 is made up of 16 amino acids. For the CDR3, the DNA is TGTGCCAGCAACCCAGTTCTAGCGGGGGGGGCACAAGAGCAGTTCTTC. It translates to CASNPVLAGGAQEQFF.

This clonotype occurred a few times. The rearrangement joins TRBV6-5 to TRBJ2-7, with 7 bases fitting TRBD2. Losses at the gene ends were 0 bases for V and 2 bases for J; bases not matched to a gene: 4. The CDR3 runs to 15 residues. Germline V gene data show CDR1 as MNHEY and CDR2 as SVGAGI. The CDR3 protein is CASSYSGGSPYEQYF. The CDR3 bases are TGTGCCAGCAGTTACTCGGGCGGGAGCCCCTACGAGCAGTACTTC.

This clonotype was found a few times. The chain combines TRBV7-8 with TRBJ2-6; 7 nucleotides match TRBD1. V was clipped by 2 bases and J by 4 bases; unmatched bases: 8. Germline V gene data show CDR1 as SGHVS and CDR2 as FQNEAQ. CDR3 length: 17 residues. The CDR3 coding sequence is TGTGCCAGCAGCTTATACGACAGGGCCGCAGGGGCCAACGTCCTGACTTTC. Protein: CASSLYDRAAGANVLTF.

The J gene is TRBJ2-2, the V gene TRBV3-1; 10 bases line up with TRBD2. The V segment lost 1 base and the J segment 2 bases; nucleotides outside the gene matches: 10. Germline assignment: CDR1 LGHDT and CDR2 YNNKEL (reference sequence). This CDR3 is 19 amino acids long. The CDR3, as DNA: TGTGCCAGCAGCCAAGTAGAAGCGGGGGGGCGGGCAAACACCGGGGAGCTGTTTTTT. It specifies CASSQVEAGGRANTGELFF.

This clonotype has a handful of counts. This chain uses TRBV13 with TRBJ2-1, with TRBD2 matching over 9 bases. CDR3 size: 15 residues. With 5 bases clipped from V and 4 bases from J, the junction kept 6 bases outside the gene matches. The V gene's germline CDR1 is PRHDT and CDR2 FYEKMQ (reference sequence). The CDR3 sequence: CASSPQRGAYNEQFF. DNA for the CDR3: TGTGCCAGCAGCCCCCAGCGGGGGGCTTACAATGAGCAGTTCTTC.

The rearrangement joins TRBV10-3 to TRBJ2-5; 7 bases are a match to TRBD1. Germline values: CDR1 ENHRY, CDR2 SYGVKD. The J segment lost 3 bases and the V segment lost 3 bases, leaving 10 bases of the junction unmatched. The CDR3 sequence is 16 residues long. DNA of the CDR3: TGTGCCATCAGTGAAGGATTCGGGACAGTTGAAGAGACCCAGTACTTC. Protein product: CAISEGFGTVEETQYF.

The V and J genes are TRBV20-1 and TRBJ2-3, with a tentative D call TRBD2 (5 bases). Trimming took off 2 bases at V and 8 bases at J, with 11 bases between the two ends. Germline V gives CDR1 DFQATT, CDR2 SNEGSKA (reference sequence). CDR3 length: 12 amino acids. DNA for the CDR3: TGCAGTGCTAGATCTCTAGCTTCTACGCAGTATTTT. Translation: CSARSLASTQYF.

This clonotype turned up a few times. This chain links TRBV30 with TRBJ1-6; no clear D gene. This CDR3 contains 12 residues. CDR1 is GTSNPN and CDR2 is SVGIG in the germline V gene (reference sequence). Trimming removed 1 base from V and 10 bases from J, with 8 bases in between. The CDR3 DNA sequence: TGTGCCTGGAGTGCCCTAAGGTCACCCCTCCACTTT. Translating gives CAWSALRSPLHF.

The chain links TRBV10-3 to TRBJ2-7, with a tentative D call TRBD1 (6 bases). V was shortened by 6 bases and J by 3 bases, with 12 bases between the two germline ends. CDR1 is ENHRY, CDR2 SYGVKD, per germline. The CDR3 is 13 amino acids. The CDR3 region has the DNA TGTGCCATCAGCACTCAACAGGGCTACGAGCAGTACTTC. Residues: CAISTQQGYEQYF.

V and J are TRBV11-2 and TRBJ1-1; D is undetermined. Trimming took off 7 bases at V and 4 bases at J, with 28 bases between the two ends. Germline lookup yields CDR1 SGHAT and CDR2 FQNNGV. CDR3 size: 18 residues. CDR3 region: CASTRIGGPHSRGTEAFF. The CDR3 DNA reads as TGTGCCAGCACCCGAATTGGAGGGCCTCACTCTCGGGGCACTGAAGCTTTCTTT. Full variable domain (missing parts from reference TRBV11-2 and TRBJ1-1): EAGVAQSPRYKIIEKRQSVAFWCNPISGHATLYWYQQILGQGPKLLIQFQNNGVVDDSQLPKDRFSAERLKGVDSTLKIQPAKLEDSAVYLCASTRIGGPHSRGTEAFFGQGTRLTVV.

The chain is built from TRBV12-3 or TRBV12-4 and TRBJ1-2, with 8 bases that match TRBD1. CDR3 length equals 13 residues. V shed 7 bases, J shed 12 bases, and the junction held 13 bases outside the gene matches. The chain's CDR3 is CASNTQGVSGDTF. CDR3 in DNA: TGTGCCAGCAATACACAGGGGGTCAGCGGCGACACCTTC.

V gene TRBV12-3 or TRBV12-4 combines with J gene TRBJ2-1; 9 positions match TRBD2. V lost 6 bases to trimming and J lost 7 bases; unmatched junction nucleotides: 10. This CDR3 region has 15 residues. The CDR3 spells CASSPRIAGVNEQFF. CDR3 DNA sequence: TGTGCCAGCAGCCCGAGGATAGCGGGGGTTAATGAGCAGTTCTTC.

V usage is TRBV12-3 or TRBV12-4 and J usage is TRBJ2-1; the D is unclear. The CDR3 runs to 12 residues. Trimming took 8 bases from V and 9 from J, leaving 14 bases between them. CDR3 DNA: TGTGCCAGCGAACCATTACCCAGTGAGCAGTTCTTC. Translated: CASEPLPSEQFF.

The sample holds a few counts of this clonotype. V is TRBV12-3 or TRBV12-4 and J is TRBJ1-6, with D perhaps matching TRBD1 (5 bases). The CDR3 runs 14 residues. The V end was cut by 6 bases, the J end by 11 bases, with 17 bases between. CDR3 in amino acids: CASSPGSLRAPLHF. For the CDR3, the DNA is TGTGCCAGCAGCCCCGGGTCCCTCAGGGCACCCCTCCACTTT.

In its sample, this clonotype was seen many times. In DNA form, the CDR3 reads TGTGCCAGCAGTTTAGATCGGGGGTTAGTGGGGACAGGCCAAGGGGAAGAACTGTTTTTT. Translation gives CASSLDRGLVGTGQGEELFF. V is TRBV12-3 or TRBV12-4 and J is TRBJ1-4; 8 nucleotides agree with TRBD1. This CDR3 region has 20 residues. The V and J ends lost 1 base and 12 bases, in that order; junction bases with no gene match: 25.

On this clonotype: This could be a read error, since a much larger clone is one nucleotide away. CDR3 amino acids: CASSVGRGSGANVLTF. CDR3 coding DNA: TGTGCCAGCAGTGTAGGACGGGGATCTGGGGCCAACGTCCTGACTTTC. J is TRBJ2-6 and V is TRBV12-3 or TRBV12-4; a weak D match, TRBD2 (5 bases). This CDR3 comprises 16 residues. V gave up 5 bases and J gave up 1 base, with 12 bases separating them.

This clonotype was seen repeatedly, ten times or more. The chain joins TRBV20-1 to TRBJ2-3; TRBD2 aligns across 13 bases. This CDR3 comprises 17 residues. Trimming cost V 5 bases and J 5 bases; bases outside gene matches: 13. Looked up from germline, CDR1 is DFQATT and CDR2 is SNEGSKA (reference sequence). For the CDR3, the DNA is TGCAGTGCTGGGACTAGCGGGACCGGTTTTCTTCTAGATACGCAGTATTTT. Translating gives CSAGTSGTGFLLDTQYF.

V gene TRBV2 combines with J gene TRBJ2-5; D is possibly TRBD1 or TRBD2 (5 bases each). Germline V lookup: CDR1 SNHLY, CDR2 FYNNEI. Trimming took 11 bases from V and 2 from J, leaving 18 bases between them. This CDR3 has 14 amino acids. The CDR3 loop reads CAVDGGEVQETQYF. As DNA, the CDR3 is TGTGCCGTCGATGGGGGAGAGGTTCAAGAGACCCAGTACTTC.